A single sample is the source of the 26 T cell receptor beta chains below, sequenced in a study of OX40 agonist ivuxolimab in advanced cancers. Sequencing was performed with immunoSEQ multiplex PCR; in TCRdb, only in-frame clones are kept and a portion is missing. The sample lists about 54,000 clones, 70% to 90% occurring once. The source was CD4+ or CD8+ T cells sorted from blood, collected in a trial of the OX40 agonist ivuxolimab. Receptor source: an adult with an advanced solid tumor such as melanoma, head and neck, liver or kidney cancer.

The rearrangement uses TRBV5-4 and TRBJ1-1; D is uncertain. Trimming removed 0 bases at V and 5 bases at J, with 8 bases between. CDR3 length: 13 residues. Germline CDR1 SGHNT, CDR2 YYREEE (reference sequence). As DNA, the CDR3 is TGTGCCAGCAGCTTGGTCTTCTCTACTGAAGCTTTCTTT. Translated: CASSLVFSTEAFF.

V is TRBV5-5 and J is TRBJ2-3, with TRBD2 matching over 8 bases. The trim removed 4 bases at V and 3 bases at J, leaving 10 bases unmatched. From germline, CDR1 is SGHKS and CDR2 YYEKEE (reference sequence). The CDR3 runs 16 residues. Here the CDR3 DNA reads TGTGCCAGCAGCAACACCGGGACTAGTCCGACAGATACGCAGTATTTT. This translates into CASSNTGTSPTDTQYF.

This clone occurred once. The genes are TRBV7-8 and TRBJ1-4; 8 bases are a match to TRBD1. Germline V gene lookup returns CDR1 SGHVS and CDR2 FQNEAQ. V shed 4 bases, J shed 6 bases, and the junction held 4 bases outside the gene matches. The CDR3 extends over 14 amino acids. The CDR3 here is CASSSDRVHEKLFF. The DNA for the CDR3 is TGTGCCAGCAGCTCGGACAGGGTTCATGAAAAACTGTTTTTT.

This sequence joins TRBV5-8 and TRBJ1-5; no reliable D call. The CDR3 totals 13 residues. The V and J ends lost 5 bases and 3 bases respectively, with 9 bases between them. The germline CDR1 and CDR2 sequences are SGHTS and YDEGEE. The CDR3 sequence: CASRGSLNQPQHF. The CDR3, as DNA: TGTGCCAGCAGAGGCAGCCTCAATCAGCCCCAGCATTTT.

J is TRBJ1-5 and V is TRBV5-6; D is undetermined. The CDR3 runs to 13 residues. The germline CDR1 and CDR2 sequences are SGHDT and YYEEEE. Trimming removed 2 bases from V and 2 bases from J, with 5 bases in between. Written as DNA, the CDR3 is TGTGCCAGCAGCTTATGGGGCAATCAGCCCCAGCATTTT. Amino acid sequence: CASSLWGNQPQHF.

V gene TRBV4-1 combines with J gene TRBJ2-5; no definite D call. V lost 0 bases and J 0 bases, leaving 5 bases between the germline ends. Germline-derived CDR1 and CDR2 are MGHRA and YSYEKL. The CDR3 is made up of 14 amino acids. The CDR3 nucleotides are TGCGCCAGCAGCCAAGAGCCGTACCAAGAGACCCAGTACTTC. It encodes CASSQEPYQETQYF.

The rearrangement joins TRBV19 to TRBJ1-2; 7 bases match TRBD1. The CDR3 loop spans 14 amino acids. Germline CDR1 and CDR2: LNHDA and SQIVND (reference sequence). V lost 0 bases and J lost 5; bases outside the gene matches: 3. The CDR3 here is CASSIEQGLYGYTF. CDR3 sequence (DNA): TGTGCCAGTAGTATAGAACAGGGGTTGTATGGCTACACCTTC.

This chain uses TRBV5-1 with TRBJ2-5, with 7 positions matching TRBD2. Germline lookup yields CDR1 SGHRS and CDR2 YFSETQ. The CDR3 consists of 15 residues. The V gene end was trimmed by 1 base and the J gene end by 4 bases; junction bases not matched to a gene: 7. For the CDR3, the DNA is TGCGCCAGCAGCTTGATGGGCGGGAGCGGAGAGACCCAGTACTTC. Encoded protein: CASSLMGGSGETQYF.

This clone is a singleton in its sample. The chain uses TRBV5-1 and TRBJ2-7; D possibly corresponds to TRBD1 (6 bases). Trimming shortened V by 4 bases and J by 7 bases, and 24 bases separated the two germline ends. CDR3 length: 16 residues. Germline V CDR1 and CDR2: SGHRS, YFSETQ. CDR3 sequence (DNA): TGCGCCAGCAGCGACAGGTTCCCCATTACTACGGGAGAGCAGTACTTC. This codes for CASSDRFPITTGEQYF.

The chain uses TRBV5-1 and TRBJ2-7; 9 nucleotides agree with TRBD2. Germline lookup yields CDR1 SGHRS and CDR2 YFSETQ. CDR3 length: 16 amino acids. V trimming: 0 bases; J trimming: 0 bases; junction bases outside the gene matches: 4. This CDR3 is CASSLGAGGISYEQYF. The CDR3 bases are TGCGCCAGCAGCTTGGGTGCGGGGGGGATCTCCTACGAGCAGTACTTC.

V usage is TRBV6-5 and J usage is TRBJ2-7; either TRBD1 or TRBD2 may supply D (5 bases each). CDR3 length: 15 residues. Trimming pared 9 bases from V and 4 bases from J, leaving 22 bases between. Germline CDR1 is MNHEY and CDR2 is SVGAGI. CDR3 DNA sequence: TGTGCCAGTTTTTCCCGGGGCCCCGGGAATTACGAGCAGTACTTC. It specifies CASFSRGPGNYEQYF.

The gene calls are TRBV20-1 and TRBJ2-3, with D unclear. The CDR3 loop spans 10 amino acids. CDR1 and CDR2 (germline): DFQATT, SNEGSKA (reference sequence). The V end lost 6 bases, the J end lost 12 bases, and 13 bases lay between the germline ends. The CDR3 loop reads CSAADHHQYF. The CDR3 DNA sequence: TGCAGTGCGGCGGACCATCACCAGTATTTT.

This rearrangement joins TRBV6-1 to TRBJ2-7; D could derive from TRBD1 or TRBD2 (5 bases each). The germline V gene encodes CDR1 MNHNS and CDR2 SASEGT. Trimming removed 4 bases at V and 2 bases at J, with 15 bases between. The CDR3 is 15 residues long. As DNA, the CDR3 is TGTGCCAGCAGTGCACTCGGGACGGCTACCTACGAGCAGTACTTC. It yields the protein CASSALGTATYEQYF.

The CDR3 nucleotides are TGTGCCACCAGCAGAGATCGAGGGGCAGGGGATGCTGGGGCCAACGTCCTGACTTTC. This gives the protein CATSRDRGAGDAGANVLTF. This chain joins TRBV15 and TRBJ2-6; D may be TRBD1 (6 bases). V was clipped by 0 bases and J by 2 bases, with 17 bases between them. Per the germline V gene, CDR1 is LNHNV and CDR2 is YYDKDF (reference sequence). The CDR3 is made up of 19 amino acids.

The chain employs TRBV30 and TRBJ2-3, with unresolved D. There are 13 residues in the CDR3. Per germline, CDR1 GTSNPN and CDR2 SVGIG (reference sequence). The V end was cut by 3 bases, the J end by 3 bases, with 10 bases between. CDR3 sequence: CAWRKLETDTQYF. The CDR3, as DNA: TGTGCCTGGAGAAAGCTCGAGACAGATACGCAGTATTTT.

V usage is TRBV5-1 and J usage is TRBJ2-5; tentatively, D is TRBD1 or TRBD2 (5 bases each). CDR3 length: 14 amino acids. V lost 7 bases and J lost 5, with 18 bases in between. Germline V gives CDR1 SGHRS, CDR2 YFSETQ. The CDR3 region is CASCRDGDDETQYF. The DNA for the CDR3 is TGCGCCAGCTGCCGGGACGGGGATGATGAGACCCAGTACTTC.

The rearrangement joins TRBV10-1 to TRBJ1-4, with D uncertain. The germline V gene has CDR1 WNHNN and CDR2 SYGVQD (reference sequence). Trimming pared 0 bases from V and 7 bases from J, leaving 6 bases between. This CDR3 has 13 residues. The CDR3 spells CASSESSSEKLFF. The CDR3 nucleotides read TGCGCCAGCAGTGAGTCGAGTAGTGAAAAACTGTTTTTT.

This chain connects TRBV29-1 to TRBJ2-3; TRBD2 is a possible D gene (5 bases). The V gene's germline CDR1 is SQVTM and CDR2 ANQGSEA. V was trimmed by 7 bases and J by 3 bases, leaving 11 bases between them. CDR3 length: 12 amino acids. The CDR3 sequence is CSAGRETDTQYF. In DNA, the CDR3 is TGCAGCGCCGGACGGGAAACAGATACGCAGTATTTT.

This sequence joins TRBV5-6 and TRBJ1-2, with TRBD1 as a possible D gene (6 bases). In germline, CDR1 is SGHDT, CDR2 YYEEEE. The V and J ends lost 5 bases and 8 bases respectively, with 22 bases between them. This CDR3 is 15 amino acids long. The CDR3 reads CASRYRQGRRAGYTF. DNA for the CDR3: TGTGCCAGCAGATACCGTCAGGGGCGCAGGGCCGGCTACACCTTC. Filled out from reference TRBV5-6 and TRBJ1-2, the complete variable domain reads DAGVTQSPTHLIKTRGQQVTLRCSPKSGHDTVSWYQQALGQGPQFIFQYYEEEERQRGNFPDRFSGHQFPNYSSELNVNALLLGDSALYLCASRYRQGRRAGYTFGSGTRLTVV.

The chain has TRBV28 and TRBJ2-3; D gene unclear. Germline CDR1 and CDR2: MDHEN and SYDVKM. V lost 6 bases and J 3 bases, leaving 16 bases between the germline ends. This CDR3 comprises 15 residues. The CDR3 here is CASSPPSGLTDTQYF. DNA for the CDR3: TGTGCCAGCAGCCCTCCGTCGGGCCTGACAGATACGCAGTATTTT.

V gene TRBV18 combines with J gene TRBJ1-1; possibly TRBD1 for D (5 bases). The V end lost 2 bases, the J end lost 4 bases, and 11 bases lay between the germline ends. The CDR3 consists of 14 residues. Germline CDR1 and CDR2: KGHSH and LQKENI. CDR3 in DNA: TGTGCCAGCTCACCAGAGACAGCGAGCACTGAAGCTTTCTTT. Encoded protein: CASSPETASTEAFF.

The V call is TRBV14, the J call TRBJ2-2; a weak D match, TRBD1 (6 bases). CDR1 is SGHDN and CDR2 is FVKESK in the germline V gene. The CDR3 loop spans 14 amino acids. Trimming took off 2 bases at V and 5 bases at J, with 9 bases between the two ends. The CDR3 here is CASSQQGKTGELFF. The CDR3 DNA follows: TGTGCCAGCAGCCAACAGGGGAAGACCGGGGAGCTGTTTTTT.

This sequence joins TRBV11-3 and TRBJ2-2; 11 bases match TRBD1. The V gene's germline CDR1 is SGHNT and CDR2 YENEEA. Trimming cost V 5 bases and J 6 bases; bases outside gene matches: 8. The CDR3 is 16 residues long. CDR3 in DNA: TGTGCCAGCAGCACGCGGGACAGGGGGGAACCCGGGGAGCTGTTTTTT. This translates into CASSTRDRGEPGELFF.

This chain joins TRBV4-3 and TRBJ2-1; 9 nucleotides align to TRBD1. CDR3 length: 18 residues. CDR1 and CDR2 (germline): LGHNA, YSLEER. Trimming cost V 0 bases and J 5 bases; bases outside gene matches: 11. CDR3 DNA sequence: TGCGCCAGCAGCCAAGATCTGAGGTACGGGACAGGGAACAATGAGCAGTTCTTC. It codes for CASSQDLRYGTGNNEQFF.

Only one count was recorded for this clone. The V gene is TRBV19, the J gene TRBJ2-2; TRBD1 matches 8 bases. The CDR3 loop spans 15 amino acids. The germline gives CDR1 LNHDA, CDR2 SQIVND (reference sequence). V was pared by 7 bases and J by 3 bases, with 7 bases of the junction left unmatched. The CDR3 protein is CASTVGTGHTGELFF. The CDR3 DNA is TGTGCCAGTACAGTCGGGACAGGTCACACCGGGGAGCTGTTTTTT.

This clone has only a few counts. The V call is TRBV28, the J call TRBJ2-1; maybe TRBD1 (6 bases). The CDR3 covers 17 residues. Trimming removed 7 bases at V and 0 bases at J, with 19 bases between. Germline V lookup: CDR1 MDHEN, CDR2 SYDVKM. The CDR3 reads CASTTAGQPSSYNEQFF. In DNA, the CDR3 is TGTGCCAGCACCACCGCTGGACAGCCGAGCTCCTACAATGAGCAGTTCTTC.